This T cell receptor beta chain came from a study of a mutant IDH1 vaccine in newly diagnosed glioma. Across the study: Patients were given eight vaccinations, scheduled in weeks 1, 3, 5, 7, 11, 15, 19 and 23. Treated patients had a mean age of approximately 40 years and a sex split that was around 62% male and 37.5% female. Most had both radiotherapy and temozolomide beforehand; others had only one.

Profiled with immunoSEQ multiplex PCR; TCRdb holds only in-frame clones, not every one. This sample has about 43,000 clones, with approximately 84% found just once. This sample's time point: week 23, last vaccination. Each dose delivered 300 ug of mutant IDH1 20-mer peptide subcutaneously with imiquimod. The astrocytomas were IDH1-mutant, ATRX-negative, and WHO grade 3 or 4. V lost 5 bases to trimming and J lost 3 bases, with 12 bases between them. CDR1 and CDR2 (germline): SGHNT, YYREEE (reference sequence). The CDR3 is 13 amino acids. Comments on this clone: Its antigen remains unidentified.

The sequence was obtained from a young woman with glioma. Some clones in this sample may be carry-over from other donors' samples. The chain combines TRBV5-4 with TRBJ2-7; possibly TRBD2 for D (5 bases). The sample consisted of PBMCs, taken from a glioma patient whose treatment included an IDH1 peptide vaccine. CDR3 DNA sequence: TGTGCCAGCAGTCAGGACTGGGACTACGAGCAGTACTTC. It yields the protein CASSQDWDYEQYF.